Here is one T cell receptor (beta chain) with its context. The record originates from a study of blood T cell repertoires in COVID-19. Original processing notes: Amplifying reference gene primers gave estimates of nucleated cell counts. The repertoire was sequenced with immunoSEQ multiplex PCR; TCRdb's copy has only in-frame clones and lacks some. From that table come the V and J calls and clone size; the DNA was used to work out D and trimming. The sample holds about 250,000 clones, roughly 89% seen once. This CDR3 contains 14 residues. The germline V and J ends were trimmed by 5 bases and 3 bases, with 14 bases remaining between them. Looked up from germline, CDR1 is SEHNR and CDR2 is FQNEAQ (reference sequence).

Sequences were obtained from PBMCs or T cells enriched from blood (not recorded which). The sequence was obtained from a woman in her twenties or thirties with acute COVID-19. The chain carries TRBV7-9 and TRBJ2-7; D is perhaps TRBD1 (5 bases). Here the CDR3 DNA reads TGTGCCAGCAGCGGCCAGGACAACTACTACGAGCAGTACTTC. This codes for CASSGQDNYYEQYF.